Reported below is one T cell receptor beta chain. The antigen is undetermined. The data derive from a study of shared clonotypes between healthy human individuals. Study outcomes and limitations: Though the depth was large, rarefaction showed that sorted-subset sequencing was incomplete. A few donors shared around 5.1% of their naive CD4 clonotypes.

Germline-derived CDR1 and CDR2 are SGHVS and FNYEAQ. CDR3 length: 13 amino acids. V gave up 5 bases and J gave up 6 bases, with 11 bases separating them. The table came from immunoSEQ multiplex PCR; TCRdb's copy has only in-frame clones and leaves some out. The data contain over a million clones, roughly 96% of them singletons. Donors were Caucasian adults residing in Nashville, Tennessee, USA. This TCR was sampled from a man aged 30-40 years in good health. The genes are TRBV7-6 and TRBJ1-5; D is unresolved. The sample was naive CD4+ T cells sorted from blood. Described subset: CD45RA+ positively selected. CDR3 sequence: CASSPGPIQPQHF. DNA of the CDR3: TGTGCCAGCAGCCCAGGCCCCATTCAGCCCCAGCATTTT.